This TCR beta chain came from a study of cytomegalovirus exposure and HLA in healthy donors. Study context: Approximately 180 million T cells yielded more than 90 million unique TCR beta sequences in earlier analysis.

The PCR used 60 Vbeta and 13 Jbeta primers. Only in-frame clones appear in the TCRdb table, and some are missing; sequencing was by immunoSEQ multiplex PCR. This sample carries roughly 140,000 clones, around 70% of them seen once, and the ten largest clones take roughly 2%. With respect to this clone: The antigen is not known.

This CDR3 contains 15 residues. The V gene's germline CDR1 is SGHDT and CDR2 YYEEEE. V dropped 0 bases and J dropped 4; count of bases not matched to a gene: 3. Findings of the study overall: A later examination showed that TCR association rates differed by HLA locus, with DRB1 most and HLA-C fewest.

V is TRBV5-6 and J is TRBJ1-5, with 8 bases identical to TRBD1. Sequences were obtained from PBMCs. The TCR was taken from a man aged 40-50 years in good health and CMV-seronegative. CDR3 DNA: TGTGCCAGCAGCTTGGGTCAGGGGGCAAATCAGCCCCAGCATTTT. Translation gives CASSLGQGANQPQHF. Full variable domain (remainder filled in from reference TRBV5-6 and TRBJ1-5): DAGVTQSPTHLIKTRGQQVTLRCSPKSGHDTVSWYQQALGQGPQFIFQYYEEEERQRGNFPDRFSGHQFPNYSSELNVNALLLGDSALYLCASSLGQGANQPQHFGDGTRLSIL.